The present TCR beta chain was sequenced within a study of T cell responses to AZD1222 COVID-19 vaccine. Findings and caveats of the study: Two AZD1222 doses significantly raised spike-specific TCR breadth and depth over controls. Clonal diversity was possibly underestimated, and white British individuals and females predominated among donors.

Assay used: immunoSEQ multiplex PCR; TCRdb lists only in-frame clones, some missing. This sample has 120,000 to 150,000 clones, with roughly 90% found just once. As to this clone: Antigen unknown.

The V segment lost 1 base and the J segment 2 bases; nucleotides outside the gene matches: 2. This CDR3 has 14 amino acids. Germline CDR1 is SGHAT and CDR2 is FQNNGV. This chain joins TRBV11-2 and TRBJ2-7; 7 bases map to TRBD2. This TCR was sampled from an adult in good health. The sample here was peripheral blood, taken on day 0 of AZD1222 vaccination. The CDR3 bases are TGTGCCAGCAGCTTAGGCAGCGGGACCTACGAGCAGTACTTC. Its translation: CASSLGSGTYEQYF. Full variable domain (outside the CDR3, taken from reference TRBV11-2 and TRBJ2-7): EAGVAQSPRYKIIEKRQSVAFWCNPISGHATLYWYQQILGQGPKLLIQFQNNGVVDDSQLPKDRFSAERLKGVDSTLKIQPAKLEDSAVYLCASSLGSGTYEQYFGPGTRLTVT.